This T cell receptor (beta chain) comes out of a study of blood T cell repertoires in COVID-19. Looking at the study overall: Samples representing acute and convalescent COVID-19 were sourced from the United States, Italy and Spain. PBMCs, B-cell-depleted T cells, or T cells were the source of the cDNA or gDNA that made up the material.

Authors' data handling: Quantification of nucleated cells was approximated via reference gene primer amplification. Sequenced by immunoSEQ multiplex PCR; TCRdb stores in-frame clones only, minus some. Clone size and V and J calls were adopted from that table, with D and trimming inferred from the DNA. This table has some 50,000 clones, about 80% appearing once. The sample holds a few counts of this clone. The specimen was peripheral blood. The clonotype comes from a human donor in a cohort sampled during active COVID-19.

CDR3 residues: CASSFQGPSYEQYF. The CDR3 coding sequence is TGTGCCAGCAGTTTCCAGGGCCCTTCCTACGAGCAGTACTTC. This chain connects TRBV27 to TRBJ2-7; D is perhaps TRBD1 (5 bases). This CDR3 has 14 amino acids. Germline V gene sequence: CDR1 MNHEY, CDR2 SMNVEV (reference sequence). Trimming cost V 3 bases and J 1 base, with 10 bases left between them.